This entry is about one T cell receptor (beta chain). MiXCR, applied by TCRdb to the RACE reads, yields one record per CDR3 protein. This table has fewer than 45,000 distinct CDR3 sequences, 10% appearing once. The germline gives CDR1 DFQATT, CDR2 SNEGSKA (reference sequence). V shed 3 bases, J shed 8 bases, and the junction held 10 bases outside the gene matches. There are 14 residues in the CDR3. Time point described: pre-sensitization, week 0. Documented treatment: therapeutic diphenylcyclopropenone sensitization with weekly scalp DPC. Unfractionated whole blood was the source from which total RNA was extracted. This specimen comes from a study of human T cells and chemical hapten exposure.

J is TRBJ2-1 and V is TRBV20-1; TRBD2 matches 7 bases. The sequence derives from a man aged 45-65 years with alopecia areata. Some clones in this sample may be carry-over from other donors' samples. The input for sequencing was whole blood, taken in connection with sensitization to the hapten diphenylcyclopropenone (DPC). CDR3: CSASIWGGSDEQFF. The CDR3 bases are TGCAGTGCTAGTATCTGGGGAGGGTCGGATGAGCAGTTCTTC.